Below, one T cell receptor beta chain is given with its context. What this receptor recognizes is not known. Base qualities are not at hand, and no much larger clone is one base apart. Germline trimming: 8 bases from V, 15 bases from J; junction bases outside gene matches: 12. The germline V gene specifies SNHLY as CDR1 and FYNNEI as CDR2. Its CDR3 holds 12 amino acids, cysteine through phenylalanine. Here the CDR3 DNA is all that survives: 36 bases in frame from base 1. The run used an Illumina HiSeq 1500. Clones were called with MiXCR by TCRdb after fastp trimmed the public reads at Q25, and only in-frame beta chains were retained. For every CDR3 protein sequence, its rows merge into one entry that carries the most common genes and DNA. The sample profile shows about 830,000 distinct CDR3 sequences; around a third of them were found once. Of the sample, 9.5% to 15% is held by the ten largest clones.

The sample comes from a study of T cell repertoires in cytomegalovirus infection (dated by TCRdb to between 2018 and 2021). Regarding the research as a whole: Alongside well-studied HLA-B-restricted epitopes, the peptide stimulations were aimed at recently identified HLA-C-restricted CMV epitopes, whose presentation resists viral immunomodulation. Donor HLA type was relevant to the analysis, because carriage of CMV infection together with the matching HLA type was indicated by public TCR beta signatures. General conclusions and limits of the study: In both this cohort and an independent roughly 330-donor cohort, the cumulative frequency of public TCR beta family members distinguished carriers of CMV infection plus the relevant HLA type. The ex vivo response was dominated by HLA-C-restricted CMV-specific TCR beta clonotypes, which also provided the single most frequent clonotype in two of eight donors.

The intended sense of this specimen's treatment or condition label: in vitro stimulation with specific CMV peptide epitopes to enrich CMV-specific T cells. The chain couples TRBV2 to TRBJ2-1, with 8 central nucleotides matching TRBD1. The clonotype comes from a human donor in good health (CMV status not recorded). Some clones in this sample may be carry-over from other donors' samples. The sequencing here drew on cultured CD8+ T cells from PBMCs, taken from culture after CMV antigen stimulation. In nucleotides, the sequence is TGTGCCAGCCCCTCCAACCGGGACAGGATGTTCTTC. It translates to CASPSNRDRMFF.